Below, 31 T cell receptor beta chains from the same sample are listed, as sequenced in a study of T cells after yellow fever vaccination. TCRdb reprocessed the 5' RACE reads with MiXCR, giving one entry per CDR3 protein. The table records 200,000 to 300,000 distinct CDR3 sequences, 6.9% of them present only once. Sequenced here: CD4+ T cells sorted from PBMCs, sampled 15 days after the yellow fever booster vaccination. All receptors derive from a man aged 30 to 39 who received the YFV17D yellow fever vaccine.

The table lists this clonotype with many counts. The chain recombines TRBV11-3 with TRBJ2-2, with no clear D. The CDR3 covers 14 residues. CDR1 is SGHNT, CDR2 YENEEA, per germline. The V end lost 0 bases, the J end lost 1 base, and 3 bases lay between the germline ends. CDR3 in amino acids: CASSLDQNTGELFF. Written as DNA, the CDR3 is TGTGCCAGCAGCTTAGATCAGAACACCGGGGAGCTGTTTTTT.

The J gene is TRBJ2-1, the V gene TRBV24-1, with 7 bases identical to TRBD2. CDR3 length: 16 residues. V was clipped by 2 bases and J by 0 bases; unmatched bases: 3. Germline assignment: CDR1 KGHDR and CDR2 SFDVKD. The CDR3 is CATSDSGGSSYNEQFF. The CDR3 DNA reads TGTGCCACCAGTGATTCAGGCGGGAGCTCCTACAATGAGCAGTTCTTC.

The chain recombines TRBV7-6 with TRBJ2-5, with 12 bases lining up with TRBD2. CDR1 and CDR2 (germline): SGHVS, FNYEAQ. Trimming cost V 5 bases and J 5 bases; bases outside gene matches: 12. This CDR3 contains 17 residues. CDR3 nucleotide sequence: TGTGCCAGCAGCGCCCCGAAACTAGCGGGAGGTCGCGAGACCCAGTACTTC. It translates to CASSAPKLAGGRETQYF.

The chain carries TRBV6-1 and TRBJ2-5, with D maybe TRBD1 (6 bases). The CDR3 contains 14 residues. CDR1 and CDR2 (germline): MNHNS, SASEGT. Trimming removed 6 bases from V and 1 base from J, with 12 bases in between. The CDR3 DNA reads TGTGCCAGCAGGGACGGACAGCTCCAAGAGACCCAGTACTTC. Its translation is CASRDGQLQETQYF.

This clonotype has just a few counts. The chain is built from TRBV20-1 and TRBJ1-1; perhaps TRBD1 as D (5 bases). The V and J ends lost 4 bases and 1 base respectively, with 16 bases between them. Germline values: CDR1 DFQATT, CDR2 SNEGSKA (reference sequence). This CDR3 spans 15 amino acids. The CDR3 DNA reads TGCAGTGCTATACACCCGGGACCGAAGAACACTGAAGCTTTCTTT. Residues: CSAIHPGPKNTEAFF.

This clonotype turned up a few times. The gene calls are TRBV10-3 and TRBJ2-7, with 8 bases fitting TRBD1. The CDR3 has 14 residues. The junction had 4 bases not matched to a gene; V was cut back by 4 bases and J by 2 bases. Germline loops: CDR1 ENHRY, CDR2 SYGVKD. The CDR3 DNA is TGTGCCATCAGTGGTGGACAGGGCACCTACGAGCAGTACTTC. It is translated as CAISGGQGTYEQYF.

This rearrangement joins TRBV5-1 to TRBJ2-2; D not certain. Trimming removed 7 bases at V and 6 bases at J, with 13 bases between. Germline-derived CDR1 and CDR2 are SGHRS and YFSETQ. The CDR3 length is 13 residues. The CDR3 nucleotides read TGCGCCAGCGGTCGTGGGGAATCCGGGGAGCTGTTTTTT. Protein: CASGRGESGELFF.

In its sample, this clonotype was seen a few times. The CDR3, as DNA: TGCAGTCCCCTACGGACCGCCGGGGGAGAGACCCAGTACTTC. Translation: CSPLRTAGGETQYF. The chain uses TRBV20-1 and TRBJ2-5, with a possible D match to TRBD2 (6 bases). The CDR3 contains 14 residues. V lost 8 bases, J lost 4 bases, and 20 bases lay in between. Germline loops: CDR1 DFQATT, CDR2 SNEGSKA (reference sequence).

This clonotype was counted between two and nine times. The chain is built from TRBV3-1 and TRBJ1-2; TRBD1 matches at 7 bases. Germline V gene lookup returns CDR1 LGHDT and CDR2 YNNKEL (reference sequence). V lost 3 bases and J lost 5; bases outside the gene matches: 9. The CDR3 runs 15 residues. CDR3 sequence: CASSQGGQRSYGYTF. The CDR3 DNA follows: TGTGCCAGCAGCCAGGGGGGACAGCGTAGTTATGGCTACACCTTC. Full variable domain (rest looked up from reference TRBV3-1 and TRBJ1-2): DTAVSQTPKYLVTQMGNDKSIKCEQNLGHDTMYWYKQDSKKFLKIMFSYNNKELIINETVPNRFSPKSPDKAHLNLHINSLELGDSAVYFCASSQGGQRSYGYTFGSGTRLTVV.

Many counts were recorded for this clonotype. An end of the junction does not agree with germline; a read error may underlie this. This sequence joins TRBV7-7 and TRBJ2-3; D is undetermined. The CDR3 has 13 amino acids. Looked up from germline, CDR1 is SSHAT and CDR2 is FNYEAQ (reference sequence). The CDR3 bases are TGTGCTAGCAGCTTAGTCGGCGGAGATACGCAGTATTTT. This sequence encodes CASSLVGGDTQYF.

This clonotype has just a few counts. The chain is built from TRBV5-4 and TRBJ2-2, with 12 bases identical to TRBD2. The V and J ends lost 4 bases and 2 bases, in that order; junction bases with no gene match: 0. The CDR3 spans 15 residues. Per germline, CDR1 SGHNT and CDR2 YYREEE (reference sequence). CDR3 DNA sequence: TGTGCCAGCAGCGGACTAGCGGGAAACACCGGGGAGCTGTTTTTT. Translated, it gives CASSGLAGNTGELFF.

This clonotype was detected only a few times. This chain joins TRBV6-2 or TRBV6-3 and TRBJ2-1; TRBD2 aligns across 8 bases. CDR3 length: 14 residues. Trimming took 8 bases from V and 6 from J; bases not matched to a gene: 9. Germline CDR1 and CDR2: MNHEY and SVGEGT. CDR3: CASQKLAVINEQFF. The CDR3 DNA follows: TGTGCCAGCCAAAAACTAGCGGTCATCAATGAGCAGTTCTTC.

This clonotype was recorded a few times. V and J are TRBV6-2 or TRBV6-3 and TRBJ1-5; 8 bases line up with TRBD1. CDR1 is MNHEY, CDR2 SVGEGT, per germline. CDR3 size: 19 residues. J lost 0 bases, V lost 6 bases, and 16 bases had no gene match. The CDR3 region is CASRGPGQDLRDSNQPQHF. The CDR3 region has the DNA TGTGCCAGCAGAGGACCGGGACAGGACCTCAGGGATAGCAATCAGCCCCAGCATTTT.

The V gene is TRBV7-2, the J gene TRBJ2-1; possibly TRBD2 for D (6 bases). CDR1 and CDR2 from the germline V gene are SGHTA and FQGNSA. This CDR3 comprises 15 residues. The V gene lost 5 bases and the J gene lost 0 bases, with 11 bases spanning the gap. The CDR3 is CASSPIADSYNEQFF. The CDR3 DNA is TGTGCCAGCAGCCCGATAGCGGACTCCTACAATGAGCAGTTCTTC.

The genes are TRBV7-2 and TRBJ2-5, with 9 bases aligning to TRBD2. CDR1 SGHTA and CDR2 FQGNSA come from the germline V gene. V shed 10 bases, J shed 3 bases, and the junction held 6 bases outside the gene matches. This CDR3 is 13 amino acids long. The CDR3 loop is CATRVAGEETQYF. The CDR3 nucleotides read TGTGCCACCAGGGTAGCGGGGGAAGAGACCCAGTACTTC.

The genes are TRBV20-1 and TRBJ1-1, with D perhaps matching TRBD1 (6 bases). The CDR3 has 12 amino acids. Deletions cut 5 bases from V and 1 base from J, with 8 bases between. Germline CDR1 reads DFQATT; CDR2 reads SNEGSKA (reference sequence). In DNA, the CDR3 is TGCAGTGCTTTGGACAGGAACACTGAAGCTTTCTTT. Translating it yields CSALDRNTEAFF.

This clonotype was seen ten or more times. The CDR3 sequence is CASSLTQGTGELFF. In DNA, the CDR3 is TGTGCCAGCAGCTTAACCCAAGGCACCGGGGAGCTGTTTTTT. This chain links TRBV7-2 with TRBJ2-2, with no clear D. Per the germline V gene, CDR1 is SGHTA and CDR2 is FQGNSA. The V end lost 2 bases, the J end lost 4 bases, and 8 bases lay between the germline ends. The CDR3 is 14 residues long.

The gene calls are TRBV20-1 and TRBJ2-1; D is unclear. V lost 3 bases to trimming and J lost 2 bases, with 11 bases between them. Per germline, CDR1 DFQATT and CDR2 SNEGSKA (reference sequence). This CDR3 has 14 amino acids. The CDR3: CSASPLSTYNEQFF. DNA of the CDR3: TGCAGTGCTAGCCCTCTATCTACCTACAATGAGCAGTTCTTC.

The genes are TRBV6-1 and TRBJ2-3, with 14 positions matching TRBD2. Looked up from germline, CDR1 is MNHNS and CDR2 is SASEGT. The V gene end was trimmed by 8 bases and the J gene end by 5 bases; junction bases not matched to a gene: 12. This CDR3 is built from 17 residues. The CDR3 reads CASSPSTSGRARDTQYF. CDR3 DNA: TGTGCCAGCTCCCCTTCGACTAGCGGGAGGGCTAGAGATACGCAGTATTTT.

This clonotype was detected only a few times. This rearrangement joins TRBV30 to TRBJ2-5; D unresolved. Trimming stripped 0 bases from V and 4 bases from J, with 3 bases between. Germline lookup yields CDR1 GTSNPN and CDR2 SVGIG (reference sequence). The CDR3 length is 11 residues. The CDR3 region is CAWSVGETQYF. As DNA, the CDR3 is TGTGCCTGGAGTGTAGGAGAGACCCAGTACTTC.

This clonotype appeared a few times. The V call is TRBV2, the J call TRBJ2-6; D might be TRBD1 or TRBD2, each matching 6 bases. The CDR3 length is 17 residues. Germline CDR1 is SNHLY and CDR2 is FYNNEI. The V end lost 8 bases, the J end lost 0 bases, and 17 bases lay between the germline ends. The CDR3 loop reads CASLGGQTSSGANVLTF. In DNA, the CDR3 is TGTGCCAGCTTGGGAGGACAGACCAGCTCTGGGGCCAACGTCCTGACTTTC.

This clonotype was observed a single time. The chain carries TRBV11-3 and TRBJ2-3; 12 bases are a match to TRBD2. Per the germline V gene, CDR1 is SGHNT and CDR2 is YENEEA. Trimming at V came to 1 base and at J to 10 bases, leaving 9 bases not matched to a gene. This CDR3 has 16 amino acids. DNA for the CDR3: TGTGCCAGCAGCTTAGCCCCCCTAGCGGGAGGGGATGCGCAGTATTTT. Protein product: CASSLAPLAGGDAQYF.

This clonotype has just a few counts. The rearrangement links TRBV7-2 to TRBJ1-3; no clear D gene. V was trimmed by 1 base and J by 4 bases, leaving 11 bases between them. CDR1 and CDR2 (germline): SGHTA, FQGNSA. This CDR3 spans 15 amino acids. The CDR3 nucleotides read TGTGCCAGCAGCTTAGGAAGGCGGTCCGGAAACACCATATATTTT. Encoded protein: CASSLGRRSGNTIYF.

The chain links TRBV30 to TRBJ1-1, with D perhaps TRBD1 (5 bases). Germline V gives CDR1 GTSNPN, CDR2 SVGIG (reference sequence). The germline V and J ends were trimmed by 0 bases and 11 bases, with 13 bases remaining between them. The CDR3 is made up of 12 amino acids. The CDR3 region is CAWSVLGVMAFF. CDR3 DNA: TGTGCCTGGAGTGTTTTGGGGGTGATGGCTTTCTTT. The whole variable domain, filled in from reference TRBV30 and TRBJ1-1, reads SQTIHQWPATLVQPVGSPLSLECTVEGTSNPNLYWYRQAAGRGLQLLFYSVGIGQISSEVPQNLSASRPQDRQFILSSKKLLLSDSGFYLCAWSVLGVMAFFGQGTRLTVV.

This clonotype showed up many times. The chain is built from TRBV7-9 and TRBJ2-7, with 10 bases that match TRBD1. After removal of 6 bases from V and 2 bases from J, the junction contained 7 bases not matched to a gene. The length of the CDR3 is 15 residues. Germline loops: CDR1 SEHNR, CDR2 FQNEAQ (reference sequence). The CDR3 loop is CASRETGGLAYEQYF. In DNA, the CDR3 is TGTGCCAGCAGGGAGACAGGGGGCTTGGCCTACGAGCAGTACTTC.

This clonotype was counted between two and nine times. V is TRBV5-1 and J is TRBJ2-5; weak D call: TRBD2 (5 bases). The CDR3 extends over 16 amino acids. The V gene's germline CDR1 is SGHRS and CDR2 YFSETQ. V lost 4 bases to trimming and J lost 3 bases, with 19 bases between them. CDR3: CASSSGSGNEKETQYF. Written as DNA, the CDR3 is TGCGCCAGCAGCAGCGGATCCGGGAACGAGAAAGAGACCCAGTACTTC.

The chain combines TRBV29-1 with TRBJ2-1, with D perhaps matching TRBD2 (5 bases). In germline, CDR1 is SQVTM, CDR2 ANQGSEA. This CDR3 is built from 16 residues. Trimming pared 3 bases from V and 7 bases from J, leaving 22 bases between. CDR3 in DNA: TGCAGCGTTGAGTCCTTTGCGTCCGGGTCGGGGAATGAGCAGTTCTTC. This gives the protein CSVESFASGSGNEQFF.

There are a few counts of this clonotype. The V call is TRBV5-4, the J call TRBJ1-1; D is undetermined. Trimming removed 0 bases at V and 7 bases at J, with 10 bases between. The CDR3 consists of 13 residues. Germline CDR1 is SGHNT and CDR2 is YYREEE (reference sequence). This CDR3 reads CASSLVGVSEAFF. The CDR3 DNA sequence: TGTGCCAGCAGCTTGGTCGGGGTGAGTGAAGCTTTCTTT.

This clonotype has a handful of counts. The V and J genes are TRBV9 and TRBJ2-5, with TRBD2 matching over 15 bases. The CDR3 consists of 15 residues. With 3 bases clipped from V and 5 bases from J, the junction kept 2 bases outside the gene matches. CDR1 and CDR2 (germline): SGDLS, YYNGEE. The CDR3 coding sequence is TGTGCCAGCAGCGGGACTAGCGGGAGGGGGGAGACCCAGTACTTC. Protein product: CASSGTSGRGETQYF.

J is TRBJ2-2 and V is TRBV28, with D perhaps matching TRBD2 (6 bases). This CDR3 contains 14 residues. The V and J ends lost 6 bases and 5 bases respectively, with 13 bases between them. Germline-derived CDR1 and CDR2 are MDHEN and SYDVKM. CDR3 amino acids: CASRGRRGTGELFF. In nucleotides, the CDR3 is TGTGCCAGCAGAGGGCGGCGGGGAACCGGGGAGCTGTTTTTT.

The chain recombines TRBV11-2 with TRBJ2-5; TRBD1 or TRBD2 may be the D gene (6 bases each). Per the germline V gene, CDR1 is SGHAT and CDR2 is FQNNGV. Between the trimmed V and J ends, which lost 6 bases and 5 bases, there was a span of 22 bases. The CDR3 has 16 amino acids. In nucleotides, the CDR3 is TGTGCCAGCAGTCAACTGGGGGGCAATCGCGGGGAGACCCAGTACTTC. This encodes CASSQLGGNRGETQYF.